This entry describes one T cell receptor (beta chain). RNA amounts of about 0.45 to 1 ug underwent reverse transcription with random hexamers. TCRdb reprocessed the immunoSEQ multiplex PCR reads with MiXCR, giving one entry per CDR3 protein. Here the sample spans about 190,000 distinct CDR3 sequences, approximately 93% being singletons. The data were obtained in a study of CD8 T cells in Susac syndrome. This CDR3 is built from 16 residues. V trimming: 2 bases; J trimming: 4 bases; junction bases outside the gene matches: 7. Per the germline V gene, CDR1 is LNHDA and CDR2 is SQIVND (reference sequence).

The source is a human donor in good health. The rearrangement uses TRBV19 and TRBJ2-5, with 10 bases matching TRBD1. What was sequenced was CD4+ T cells from PBMCs. CDR3 protein: CASSIQTGGGPETQYF. The CDR3 DNA follows: TGTGCCAGTAGTATACAGACAGGGGGCGGACCAGAGACCCAGTACTTC.